These 5 T cell receptor beta chains were all obtained from the same sample, sequenced in a study of tumor and adjacent non-tumor tissue in lung cancer. The library came from three nested PCR rounds adapted from ARM-PCR protocols. TCRdb called the multiplex PCR reads again in MiXCR, with one record for every CDR3 protein. This repertoire shows roughly 69,000 distinct CDR3 sequences, roughly 77% found once; its top ten account for roughly 45%. RNA was extracted from bulk tissue without any cell sorting. The normal lung tissue was taken more than 3 cm from the tumor edge. The sequenced sample consisted of distant non-tumor lung tissue. The origin of the receptors is a man between 60 and 75 years old with non-small cell lung cancer.

With respect to this clonotype: This may stem from a read error, because a much larger clone lies one nucleotide away. Given the absence of the conserved phenylalanine or tryptophan at the CDR3 end, a read error is likely. V and J are TRBV20-1 and TRBJ2-5; D perhaps matches TRBD1 (6 bases). The V gene's germline CDR1 is DFQATT and CDR2 SNEGSKA (reference sequence). This CDR3 spans 14 amino acids. The ends were cut back, 5 bases at V and 4 bases at J, with 17 bases in the middle. CDR3 residues: CSARFGGGAETQYL. DNA for the CDR3: TGCAGTGCTCGTTTTGGGGGCGGTGCAGAGACCCAGTACTTA.

This clonotype was seen more than once but under ten times. The CDR3 does not close with the conserved phenylalanine or tryptophan, likely indicating a read error. V is TRBV4-1 and J is TRBJ2-3; tentatively, D is TRBD1 (5 bases). This CDR3 comprises 17 residues. Germline CDR1 is MGHRA and CDR2 is YSYEKL. CDR3 coding DNA: TGCGCCACCAGCCAAGATACGGGCAAGGACATCACAGATACGCAGTATATT. Protein sequence: CATSQDTGKDITDTQYI.

Of note for this clonotype: This is likely a read error, given that the CDR3 carries no conserved phenylalanine or tryptophan at its end. The limits of the CDR3 on the DNA are not certain, so only TCRdb's listed CDR3 is given. The V call is TRBV11-1, the J call TRBJ2-2; TRBD2 is the table's D call, not checked against the DNA. Germline assignment: CDR1 SGHAT and CDR2 FQDESV (reference sequence). The CDR3 contains 14 residues when both ends are counted. This CDR3 is CASNYTSGTGELFS.

This clonotype appeared once. A junction boundary mismatches the germline segment, possibly from a read error. CDR3 nucleotides: TGCGCCAACACCCCCCTAGGCAGCACAGATATGCAGTATTTT. It translates to CANTPLGSTDMQYF. This chain links TRBV4-1 with TRBJ2-3; D gene unclear. The V gene's germline CDR1 is MGHRA and CDR2 YSYEKL. The CDR3 length is 14 residues.

Note on this clonotype: Relative to the germline gene, one junction end is altered; a read error may explain this. The chain is built from TRBV5-5 and TRBJ2-3; D call uncertain. Per germline, CDR1 SGHKS and CDR2 YYEKEE (reference sequence). This CDR3 is 15 amino acids long. CDR3 in amino acids: CAGSRWRDRPDTQYF. The CDR3 region has the DNA TGTGCCGGCAGCCGGTGGCGAGATCGGCCAGATACGCAGTATTTT.